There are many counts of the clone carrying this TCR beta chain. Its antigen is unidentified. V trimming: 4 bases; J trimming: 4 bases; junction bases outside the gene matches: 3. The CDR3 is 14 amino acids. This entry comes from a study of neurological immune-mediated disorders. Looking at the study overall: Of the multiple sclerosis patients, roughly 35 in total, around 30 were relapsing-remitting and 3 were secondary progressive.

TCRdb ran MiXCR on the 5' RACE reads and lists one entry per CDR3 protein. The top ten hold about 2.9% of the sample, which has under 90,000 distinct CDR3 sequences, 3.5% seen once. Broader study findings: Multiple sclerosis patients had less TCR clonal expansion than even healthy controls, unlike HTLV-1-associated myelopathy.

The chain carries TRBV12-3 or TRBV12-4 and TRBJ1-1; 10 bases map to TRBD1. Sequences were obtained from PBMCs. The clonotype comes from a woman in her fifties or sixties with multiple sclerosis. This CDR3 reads CASSSRTGGTEAFF. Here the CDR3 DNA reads TGTGCCAGCAGTTCCCGGACAGGGGGCACTGAAGCTTTCTTT.